In its sample, the clone carrying this T cell receptor beta chain was seen once. Its target is not known. The data stem from a study of graft-versus-host responses after intestinal transplantation. Study-wide background: Recipients got multivisceral, liver-intestinal, or isolated intestinal transplants. Every one of the recipients received anti-thymocyte globulin induction and afterwards took tacrolimus and steroids for approximately 3 years.

Study outcomes and limitations: Analysis identified GvH clones in recipient marrow, with some appearing first in ileum or blood.

The V end lost 1 base, the J end lost 7 bases, and 8 bases lay between the germline ends. CDR3 size: 12 residues. From germline, CDR1 is LNHDA and CDR2 SQIVND (reference sequence). Assay: immunoSEQ multiplex PCR; the TCRdb copy retains only in-frame clones and omits some. The table lists some 100,000 clones, around 92% of them singletons. The sequences come from unstimulated CD8+ T cells sorted from spleen or lymph node cells, collected before transplant. The TCR was taken from a human donor who was the organ donor for an intestinal transplant. The gene calls are TRBV19 and TRBJ2-7; D gene uncertain. The CDR3 DNA sequence: TGTGCCAGTAGTATAGGACTGCCGGAGCAGTACTTC. Residues: CASSIGLPEQYF.